What follows are 19 T cell receptor beta chains derived from one specimen sequenced in a study of tumor-infiltrating lymphocytes in primary liver carcinoma (dated by TCRdb to 2016 to 2017). Blood RNA was extracted from unsorted whole blood using TRIzol reagent, and germline DNA was obtained with the DNeasy Blood & Tissue kit. TCRdb names Illumina HiSeq 2500 as the instrument used. A constant-region primer and ProtoScript II reverse transcriptase were used to reverse-transcribe TCRbeta-specific cDNA from approximately 500 ng total RNA. Three nested multiplex PCR rounds, following a slightly modified ARM-PCR procedure, were used to build the TCRbeta libraries. Each of the first two PCR rounds ran for about 10 cycles and used multiplex TRBV1-TRBV30 forward primers together with a Cbeta reverse primer. The public sequencing data were trimmed at Q25 with fastp and processed into clonotypes with MiXCR by TCRdb, which kept only in-frame beta chains. CDR3 protein sequences are deduplicated, and each keeps its most common genes and DNA. The sample contains about 330,000 distinct CDR3 sequences, 65% of them found a single time. About 6.5% of the sample is taken by the ten largest.

Input material: peripheral blood. Receptor source: a man between 35 and 55 years old with primary liver carcinoma and hepatitis B virus infection.

Note on this clonotype: It is likely a read error, because the conserved phenylalanine at the end of the CDR3 is missing. The rearrangement uses TRBV6-2 or TRBV6-3 and TRBJ1-5; D not resolved. This CDR3 region has 14 residues. In germline, CDR1 is MNHEY, CDR2 SVGEGT. CDR3 DNA: TGTACCAGCAGATCAGTGACGGGCAATCAGCCCCAGCATGTT. This sequence encodes CTSRSVTGNQPQHV.

As for this clonotype: A much larger clone lies a single base off, so this may be a read error. In this CDR3 the conserved last residue, phenylalanine or tryptophan, is missing, so a read error is likely. This chain joins TRBV6-2 or TRBV6-3 and TRBJ2-1, with TRBD1 matching 7 bases. The CDR3 is 12 amino acids. The germline V gene encodes CDR1 MNHEY and CDR2 SVGEGT. The V and J ends lost 6 bases and 13 bases, in that order; junction bases with no gene match: 9. CDR3 in DNA: TGTGCCAGCAGCGAAAACGGACAGGAACAGTTCTTA. Translation: CASSENGQEQFL.

As concerns this clonotype: Being one base from a much bigger clone, this may be a read error. The chain employs TRBV6-5 and TRBJ2-1; 8 bases map to TRBD1. In germline, CDR1 is MNHEY, CDR2 SVGAGI. This CDR3 is 14 amino acids long. The CDR3 region is CASSWGQDYNEHFF. Here the CDR3 DNA reads TGTGCCAGCAGTTGGGGACAGGACTACAATGAGCACTTCTTC.

About this clonotype itself: Being one base from a much bigger clone, this may be a read error. The chain links TRBV13 to TRBJ2-6; 7 bases line up with TRBD2. CDR1 and CDR2 from the germline V gene are PRHDT and FYEKMQ (reference sequence). The CDR3 consists of 13 residues. V lost 8 bases to trimming and J lost 3 bases; unmatched junction nucleotides: 1. The CDR3 region has the DNA TGTGCCAGCGGGGACTATGGGGCCAACGTCCTGACTTTC. It is translated as CASGDYGANVLTF.

This clonotype has at least ten counts. The rearrangement links TRBV10-3 to TRBJ1-1; 10 bases are a match to TRBD1. CDR1 is ENHRY, CDR2 SYGVKD, per germline. The CDR3 loop spans 13 amino acids. After removal of 6 bases from V and 3 bases from J, the junction contained 1 base not matched to a gene. CDR3 in amino acids: CAIRGTGDTEAFF. The CDR3, as DNA: TGTGCCATCAGAGGGACAGGGGACACTGAAGCTTTCTTT.

This clonotype came up once. Given the absence of the conserved phenylalanine or tryptophan at the CDR3 end, a read error is likely. This chain links TRBV11-2 with TRBJ2-2, with 7 bases aligning to TRBD2. This CDR3 contains 16 residues. Germline V CDR1 and CDR2: SGHAT, FQNNGV. CDR3 sequence: CASSLFTGGNTGKLFY. In nucleotides, the CDR3 is TGTGCCAGCAGCTTATTTACGGGAGGCAACACCGGGAAGCTGTTTTAT.

This clonotype was observed once. Given a much more abundant clone one base away, this may be a read error. V and J are TRBV6-2 or TRBV6-3 and TRBJ1-6; D uncertain. This CDR3 contains 13 residues. CDR1 and CDR2 (germline): MNHEY, SVGEGT. V was cut by 10 bases and J by 10 bases, with 17 bases left in between. The CDR3 region is CATRNPPGSPLHF. The DNA for the CDR3 is TGTGCCACTCGCAACCCGCCGGGCTCACCCCTCCACTTT.

Worth noting for this clonotype: Given a much more abundant clone one base away, this may be a read error. V and J are TRBV6-1 and TRBJ1-6, with D perhaps matching TRBD1 (5 bases). This CDR3 contains 13 residues. V lost 5 bases, J lost 10 bases, and 12 bases lay in between. The V gene's germline CDR1 is MNHNS and CDR2 SASEGT. CDR3 amino acids: CASSWKRGSPLHF. CDR3 DNA: TGTGCCAGCAGTTGGAAGCGGGGCTCACCCCTCCACTTT.

This clonotype was counted at least ten times. The chain links TRBV10-3 to TRBJ2-2; D is possibly TRBD1 or TRBD2 (5 bases each). Germline V lookup: CDR1 ENHRY, CDR2 SYGVKD. The CDR3 extends over 15 amino acids. V lost 2 bases, J lost 0 bases, and 7 bases lay in between. Here the CDR3 DNA reads TGTGCCATCAGTGAGGGGACCGCGAACACCGGGGAGCTGTTTTTT. As protein: CAISEGTANTGELFF.

In regard to this clonotype: This may be a read error, as it is one base from a much larger clone. CDR3 amino acids: CASSYSVHGITGVSFFSYEQFF. CDR3 bases: TGTGCCAGCAGTTACTCCGTGCATGGAATTACAGGGGTCAGTTTTTTTTCGTATGAGCAGTTCTTC. This chain connects TRBV6-2 or TRBV6-3 to TRBJ2-1; 7 bases are a match to TRBD1. CDR1 and CDR2 from the germline V gene are MNHEY and SVGEGT. Trimming cost V 0 bases and J 8 bases; bases outside gene matches: 28. There are 22 residues in the CDR3.

The chain carries TRBV5-1 and TRBJ1-1, with 7 bases fitting TRBD1. The V segment lost 5 bases and the J segment 0 bases; nucleotides outside the gene matches: 7. There are 15 residues in the CDR3. In germline, CDR1 is SGHRS, CDR2 YFSETQ. In DNA, the CDR3 is TGCGCCAGCAGTTACCAGGGGGGGATGAACACTGAAGCTTTCTTT. It is translated as CASSYQGGMNTEAFF. The variable domain in full, with the rest retrieved from reference TRBV5-1 and TRBJ1-1, is KAGVTQTPRYLIKTRGQQVTLSCSPISGHRSVSWYQQTPGQGLQFLFEYFSETQRNKGNFPGRFSGRQFSNSRSEMNVSTLELGDSALYLCASSYQGGMNTEAFFGQGTRLTVV.

This clonotype was recorded many times. The V call is TRBV4-3, the J call TRBJ2-1; TRBD2 aligns across 13 bases. This CDR3 has 18 residues. CDR1 LGHNA and CDR2 YSLEER come from the germline V gene. V was clipped by 0 bases and J by 6 bases; unmatched bases: 8. The DNA for the CDR3 is TGCGCCAGCAGCCAAGAATCAAGGACTAGCGGGAGTTTCAATGAGCAGTTCTTC. Its protein product is CASSQESRTSGSFNEQFF.

This clonotype has just a few counts. V is TRBV6-1 and J is TRBJ2-7, with D perhaps matching TRBD2 (5 bases). Trimming took 3 bases from V and 3 from J, leaving 12 bases between them. The CDR3 has 14 residues. Germline CDR1 reads MNHNS; CDR2 reads SASEGT. As DNA, the CDR3 is TGTGCCAGCAGTGAGGGCGGGTTCGGCTACGAGCAGTACTTC. This translates into CASSEGGFGYEQYF.

This chain uses TRBV10-3 with TRBJ2-2, with D unclear. The germline V and J ends were trimmed by 6 bases and 4 bases, with 6 bases remaining between them. This CDR3 contains 12 residues. Germline V lookup: CDR1 ENHRY, CDR2 SYGVKD. CDR3 nucleotides: TGTGCCATCAGCCCCCGCACCGGGGAGCTGTTTTTT. Translating gives CAISPRTGELFF.

This clonotype was seen just once. A much more abundant neighbour one base away suggests this may be a read error. The chain links TRBV4-3 to TRBJ2-3; D is ambiguous. The CDR3 loop spans 13 amino acids. Germline CDR1 and CDR2: LGHNA and YSLEER. The CDR3, as DNA: TGCGCCAGCAACCAATCCCGGGCAGATACGCAGTATTTT. Its translation: CASNQSRADTQYF.

About this clonotype itself: This may come from a read error, since a much larger clone is one base off. This rearrangement joins TRBV4-3 to TRBJ2-3; D is unresolved. Germline V gene lookup returns CDR1 LGHNA and CDR2 YSLEER. The CDR3 covers 15 residues. V was cut by 0 bases and J by 2 bases, with 9 bases left in between. CDR3: CASSQEVVNTDTQYF. The CDR3 region has the DNA TGCGCCAGCAGCCAAGAGGTGGTCAACACAGATACGCAGTATTTT.

This sequence joins TRBV30 and TRBJ1-6, with a possible D match to TRBD1 (6 bases). V shed 4 bases and J shed 6 bases, with 13 bases lying between them. From germline, CDR1 is GTSNPN and CDR2 SVGIG (reference sequence). The CDR3 covers 14 residues. The DNA for the CDR3 is TGTGCCTGGACAGCAGGGGCAAGTAATTCACCCCTCCACTTT. Its translation: CAWTAGASNSPLHF.

About this clonotype itself: The junction shows a germline mismatch at one end, possibly a read error. The chain links TRBV11-2 to TRBJ2-7; 11 nucleotides align to TRBD1. The CDR3 length is 14 residues. Germline V gene sequence: CDR1 SGHAT, CDR2 FQNNGV. The CDR3 protein is CASSLGTGGYEHYF. Here the CDR3 DNA reads TGTGCCAGCAGCTTAGGGACAGGGGGCTACGAGCACTACTTC.

Comment on this clonotype: The junction departs from germline at one end; a sequencing error may be responsible. This sequence joins TRBV5-5 and TRBJ2-2; the D gene is possibly TRBD2 (6 bases). The CDR3 consists of 14 residues. Germline V gene data show CDR1 as SGHKS and CDR2 as YYEKEE (reference sequence). The CDR3: CASSYRLHTGGLFF. CDR3 nucleotides: TGTGCCAGCAGCTACAGGCTTCACACCGGGGGGCTGTTTTTT.